A selection of T cell receptor beta chains follows, all from one sample in a study of T cell changes during pregnancy in multiple sclerosis. Method: immunoSEQ multiplex PCR; TCRdb's copy keeps in-frame clones and lacks some. The table includes some 93,000 clones, 90% to 95% detected once. The sample in question was peripheral blood, obtained after pregnancy. The receptors were gathered from a female donor in good health, enrolled as a control in a pregnancy study. Both conserved end residues are part of each CDR3. D genes are given only for firm matches. Clone sizes are given selectively: once, few, many, or a class where the clone is expanded.

TRBJ2-7	NA	NA	TRBV4-3	CASSLTRHSGYEQYF	TGCGCCAGCAGCCTCACTCGGCATAGCGGCTACGAGCAGTACTTC
TRBJ2-7	NA	NA	TRBV5-1	CASTQGREQYF	TGCGCCAGCACACAGGGTCGCGAGCAGTACTTC
TRBJ1-5	NA	NA	TRBV6-6	CATGGNSNQPQHF	TGTGCCACGGGGGGCAATAGCAATCAGCCCCAGCATTTT
TRBJ2-7	NA	NA	TRBV6-1	CASSARGQGSYEQYF	TGTGCCAGCAGTGCACGAGGTCAGGGGAGTTACGAGCAGTACTTC
TRBJ2-1	NA	TRBD1	TRBV18	CASSPPTGSYNEQFF	TGTGCCAGCTCACCACCGACAGGGTCCTACAATGAGCAGTTCTTC
TRBJ2-2	NA	NA	TRBV19	CASSHVTGELFF	TGTGCCAGTAGTCATGTCACCGGGGAGCTGTTTTTT
TRBJ2-1	NA	TRBD1	TRBV4-3	CASSPDRGAYNEQFF	TGCGCCAGCAGCCCAGACAGGGGGGCCTACAATGAGCAGTTCTTC
TRBJ2-7	NA	NA	TRBV13	CASSLVLGGSYEQYF	TGTGCCAGCAGCTTAGTCCTCGGAGGAAGCTACGAGCAGTACTTC
TRBJ1-5	NA	NA	TRBV9	CASSPRDSNQPQHF	TGTGCCAGCAGCCCGAGGGATAGCAATCAGCCCCAGCATTTT
TRBJ2-7	NA	NA	TRBV18	CASSPQGGFRDEQYF	TGTGCCAGCTCCCCACAGGGGGGGTTTCGGGACGAGCAGTACTTC
TRBJ1-4	NA	NA	TRBV6-5	CASSRSGEGEKLFF	TGTGCCAGCAGCCGATCAGGGGAGGGCGAAAAACTGTTTTTT
TRBJ2-5	NA	TRBD1	TRBV27	CASSRDDRAETQYF	TGTGCCAGCAGTCGGGACGACAGGGCAGAGACCCAGTACTTC
TRBJ1-6	NA	NA	TRBV27	CASSSGQGNSPLHF	NA
TRBJ2-7	once	TRBD1	TRBV6-5	CASSPRGPYEQYF	TGTGCCAGCAGTCCCAGGGGGCCTTACGAGCAGTACTTC
TRBJ1-2	NA	NA	TRBV14	CASSQERLPTSNHGYTF	TGTGCCAGCAGCCAAGAACGGCTTCCGACTTCGAATCATGGCTACACCTTC
TRBJ1-6	few	TRBD1	TRBV7-9	CASSSGTGGRFPLHF	TGTGCCAGCAGCTCCGGGACAGGGGGCCGTTTCCCCCTCCACTTT
TRBJ1-5	once	TRBD1	TRBV7-9	CASSLDRTQPQHF	TGTGCCAGCAGCTTGGACAGGACCCAGCCCCAGCATTTT
TRBJ2-1	NA	TRBD1	TRBV2	CASSQRQGGYDEQFF	TGTGCCAGCAGTCAAAGACAGGGCGGTTACGATGAGCAGTTCTTC